This T cell receptor (beta chain) was identified in a study of blood T cell repertoires in COVID-19. The CDR3 covers 17 residues. The V gene's germline CDR1 is SGHAT and CDR2 FQNNGV. Trimming left V 1 base short and J 3 bases short, with 16 bases between. Ages ranged from about 18 to 89 years, with residence in around 24 US areas. Data came from immunoSEQ multiplex PCR; TCRdb stores just in-frame clones and leaves some out. The table lists about 400,000 clones, around 90% of them singletons. Sequencing was carried out using PBMCs or T cells enriched from blood (not recorded which). This receptor was identified in a woman in her forties with acute COVID-19. The rearrangement links TRBV11-2 to TRBJ2-1; possibly TRBD2 for D (5 bases). CDR3: CASSLGGYREGYNEQFF. The CDR3 DNA reads TGTGCCAGCAGCTTAGGAGGGTACCGGGAAGGCTACAATGAGCAGTTCTTC.